The 22 T cell receptor beta chains reported below all come from one sample, sequenced in a study of OX40 agonist ivuxolimab in advanced cancers. Assay used: immunoSEQ multiplex PCR; TCRdb lists only in-frame clones, some missing. The sample holds 95,000 to 150,000 clones, just under 95% seen once. The sequences come from CD4+ or CD8+ T cells sorted from blood, collected in a trial of the OX40 agonist ivuxolimab. The source of these receptors is an adult with an advanced solid tumor such as melanoma, head and neck, liver or kidney cancer.

The chain has TRBV7-3 and TRBJ1-1, with D possibly being TRBD1 (5 bases). The CDR3 extends over 13 amino acids. Per the germline V gene, CDR1 is SGHTA and CDR2 is FQGTGA. Trimming cost V 2 bases and J 4 bases, with 8 bases left between them. The CDR3 sequence is CASSLGAGTEAFF. The CDR3 nucleotides read TGTGCCAGCAGCTTAGGGGCAGGCACTGAAGCTTTCTTT.

The rearrangement links TRBV7-2 to TRBJ2-7; no firm D call. The germline CDR1 and CDR2 sequences are SGHTA and FQGNSA. Trimming shortened V by 3 bases and J by 2 bases, and 14 bases separated the two germline ends. This CDR3 contains 15 residues. The CDR3 coding sequence is TGTGCCAGCAGCTTGGCGGTGGACGGAACCTACGAGCAGTACTTC. Protein sequence: CASSLAVDGTYEQYF.

V usage is TRBV29-1 and J usage is TRBJ1-1; perhaps TRBD1 as D (6 bases). CDR1 is SQVTM and CDR2 is ANQGSEA in the germline V gene. This CDR3 region has 12 residues. The V end lost 5 bases, the J end lost 4 bases, and 11 bases lay between the germline ends. In nucleotides, the CDR3 is TGCAGCGTTTTGAGGACAGCCACTGAAGCTTTCTTT. It codes for CSVLRTATEAFF.

The V gene is TRBV7-9, the J gene TRBJ2-2; the match to TRBD2 covers 7 bases. CDR1 is SEHNR and CDR2 is FQNEAQ in the germline V gene (reference sequence). V was clipped by 3 bases and J by 2 bases; unmatched bases: 9. The CDR3 spans 17 residues. CDR3 in DNA: TGTGCCAGCAGCTTCCCGGCGGGAGTTGATAACACCGGGGAGCTGTTTTTT. Translating it yields CASSFPAGVDNTGELFF.

The CDR3 protein is CAWSFLRSPLHF. The CDR3 DNA is TGTGCCTGGAGCTTTTTGCGTTCACCCCTCCACTTT. V is TRBV30 and J is TRBJ1-6, with D uncertain. The CDR3 extends over 12 amino acids. V lost 3 bases, J lost 9 bases, and 9 bases lay in between. CDR1 and CDR2 (germline): GTSNPN, SVGIG (reference sequence).

V usage is TRBV4-2 and J usage is TRBJ2-1, with 9 bases matching TRBD1. This CDR3 contains 15 residues. The J segment lost 6 bases and the V segment lost 4 bases, leaving 7 bases of the junction unmatched. CDR1 LGHNA and CDR2 YNFKEQ come from the germline V gene. The CDR3 bases are TGTGCCAGCAGCCTGGTGGGACAGGGTATCAATGAGCAGTTCTTC. Translation gives CASSLVGQGINEQFF.

The chain combines TRBV7-9 with TRBJ1-1; D may be TRBD1 (6 bases). The germline gives CDR1 SEHNR, CDR2 FQNEAQ (reference sequence). Trimming left V 5 bases short and J 3 bases short, with 10 bases between. This CDR3 region has 13 residues. The CDR3 DNA follows: TGTGCCAGCAGCGAAGGGGGGTACACTGAAGCTTTCTTT. Translated: CASSEGGYTEAFF.

The V and J genes are TRBV27 and TRBJ2-2; D unclear. The V gene lost 0 bases and the J gene lost 0 bases, with 5 bases spanning the gap. This CDR3 region has 15 residues. Germline V lookup: CDR1 MNHEY, CDR2 SMNVEV (reference sequence). Written as DNA, the CDR3 is TGTGCCAGCAGTTTATCTTCGGCGAACACCGGGGAGCTGTTTTTT. It translates to CASSLSSANTGELFF.

The V and J genes are TRBV28 and TRBJ2-2, with a weak D call TRBD2 (6 bases). This CDR3 is built from 19 residues. Germline CDR1 and CDR2: MDHEN and SYDVKM. Trimming took 1 base from V and 0 from J, leaving 18 bases between them. DNA for the CDR3: TGTGCCAGCAGTTTATCTGTCAAATGGGGGAGGCCGAACACCGGGGAGCTGTTTTTT. This encodes CASSLSVKWGRPNTGELFF. Full variable domain (rest looked up from reference TRBV28 and TRBJ2-2): DVKVTQSSRYLVKRTGEKVFLECVQDMDHENMFWYRQDPGLGLRLIYFSYDVKMKEKGDIPEGYSVSREKKERFSLILESASTNQTSMYLCASSLSVKWGRPNTGELFFGEGSRLTVL.

The chain recombines TRBV28 with TRBJ2-2, with 11 bases matching TRBD1. The CDR3 covers 15 residues. J gave up 4 bases and V 6 bases, and 4 bases lay outside the gene matches. The germline CDR1 and CDR2 sequences are MDHEN and SYDVKM. CDR3 loop: CASRWDRGVTGELFF. The CDR3 DNA is TGTGCCAGCAGATGGGACAGGGGGGTCACCGGGGAGCTGTTTTTT.

This clone has only one observation. The chain employs TRBV7-9 and TRBJ2-7; 9 nucleotides align to TRBD1. Trimming took 5 bases from V and 4 from J; bases not matched to a gene: 9. The CDR3 extends over 15 amino acids. Germline V gives CDR1 SEHNR, CDR2 FQNEAQ (reference sequence). In DNA form, the CDR3 reads TGTGCCAGCAGCCCACAGGGGGCACGGGCTTACGAGCAGTACTTC. Protein sequence: CASSPQGARAYEQYF.

The chain has TRBV7-2 and TRBJ2-4; D is unresolved. This CDR3 is 15 amino acids long. Germline CDR1 reads SGHTA; CDR2 reads FQGNSA. Between the trimmed V and J ends, which lost 0 bases and 0 bases, there was a span of 6 bases. DNA for the CDR3: TGTGCCAGCAGCTTAGCCACGGTAGCCAAAAACATTCAGTACTTC. It is translated as CASSLATVAKNIQYF.

The CDR3 DNA sequence: TGTGCCAGCAGTGACTCAGCCAGCGGGGAGATGAACAATGAGCAGTTCTTC. Its protein is CASSDSASGEMNNEQFF. The gene calls are TRBV25-1 and TRBJ2-1, with 7 bases fitting TRBD2. This CDR3 spans 17 amino acids. Germline CDR1 reads MGHDK; CDR2 reads SYGVNS. Trimming removed 3 bases from V and 5 bases from J; junction bases left unmatched: 13.

This chain joins TRBV19 and TRBJ2-6; D is undetermined. This CDR3 has 15 residues. The V gene lost 7 bases and the J gene lost 0 bases, with 10 bases spanning the gap. Germline V gene sequence: CDR1 LNHDA, CDR2 SQIVND (reference sequence). CDR3 DNA: TGTGCCAGTATCCAAGGTGGCTCTGGGGCCAACGTCCTGACTTTC. Residues: CASIQGGSGANVLTF.

Concerning this clone itself: Relative to the germline gene, one junction end is altered; a read error may explain this. The chain joins TRBV9 to TRBJ2-4; D is unclear. CDR3 size: 15 residues. Germline V lookup: CDR1 SGDLS, CDR2 YYNGEE. The CDR3 sequence: CASTPGKTAKNIQYF. In DNA form, the CDR3 reads TGTGCCAGCACCCCCGGAAAGACCGCCAAGAACATTCAGTACTTC.

CDR3 in DNA: TGTGCCAGCAGTGACCTCAATAGGTCTAATGAAAAACTGTTTTTT. Translated: CASSDLNRSNEKLFF. The chain recombines TRBV6-1 with TRBJ1-4; the D is unclear. Trimming took off 3 bases at V and 3 bases at J, with 11 bases between the two ends. Germline values: CDR1 MNHNS, CDR2 SASEGT. The CDR3 sequence is 15 residues long.

The sample holds one count of this clone. The J gene is TRBJ2-7, the V gene TRBV2; 8 nucleotides align to TRBD1. This CDR3 contains 15 residues. V shed 6 bases, J shed 0 bases, and the junction held 7 bases outside the gene matches. Germline values: CDR1 SNHLY, CDR2 FYNNEI. CDR3 protein: CASRPLGTGSYEQYF. The CDR3 DNA is TGTGCCAGCAGACCGCTTGGGACAGGCTCCTACGAGCAGTACTTC.

Only a few counts were recorded for this clone. The chain joins TRBV5-4 to TRBJ2-2; TRBD1 aligns across 7 bases. Germline CDR1 and CDR2: SGHNT and YYREEE (reference sequence). The CDR3 totals 16 residues. The trim removed 4 bases at V and 1 base at J, leaving 7 bases unmatched. CDR3 bases: TGTGCCAGCAGCCTCAACAGGGGTATGAACACCGGGGAGCTGTTTTTT. Translating gives CASSLNRGMNTGELFF.

The gene calls are TRBV7-8 and TRBJ2-5; 9 bases line up with TRBD1. This CDR3 region has 15 residues. The junction had 6 bases not matched to a gene; V was cut back by 6 bases and J by 1 base. CDR1 is SGHVS, CDR2 FQNEAQ, per germline. The CDR3 nucleotides are TGTGCCAGCAGTAAGGGACAGGGAGGCCAAGAGACCCAGTACTTC. It codes for CASSKGQGGQETQYF.

The chain joins TRBV6-6 to TRBJ2-2; no firm D call. Germline lookup yields CDR1 MNHNY and CDR2 SVGAGI (reference sequence). V dropped 2 bases and J dropped 1 base, with 8 bases sitting between them. This CDR3 is 15 amino acids long. For the CDR3, the DNA is TGTGCCAGCAGTTACGGGTCAGGGAACACCGGGGAGCTGTTTTTT. This gives the protein CASSYGSGNTGELFF.

The rearrangement uses TRBV5-1 and TRBJ2-3, with D possibly being TRBD1 (6 bases). Germline V gene data show CDR1 as SGHRS and CDR2 as YFSETQ. The CDR3 has 16 residues. Trimming shortened V by 0 bases and J by 2 bases, and 13 bases separated the two germline ends. CDR3 protein: CASSLEVRTVTDTQYF. The CDR3, as DNA: TGCGCCAGCAGCTTGGAAGTGAGGACAGTCACAGATACGCAGTATTTT.

The V and J genes are TRBV5-1 and TRBJ2-1, with no clear D. Germline CDR1 SGHRS, CDR2 YFSETQ. The CDR3 runs 17 residues. V lost 0 bases, J lost 0 bases, and 13 bases lay in between. The CDR3 sequence is CASSLVGQASSYNEQFF. The CDR3 nucleotides read TGCGCCAGCAGCTTGGTGGGTCAGGCTAGCTCCTACAATGAGCAGTTCTTC.